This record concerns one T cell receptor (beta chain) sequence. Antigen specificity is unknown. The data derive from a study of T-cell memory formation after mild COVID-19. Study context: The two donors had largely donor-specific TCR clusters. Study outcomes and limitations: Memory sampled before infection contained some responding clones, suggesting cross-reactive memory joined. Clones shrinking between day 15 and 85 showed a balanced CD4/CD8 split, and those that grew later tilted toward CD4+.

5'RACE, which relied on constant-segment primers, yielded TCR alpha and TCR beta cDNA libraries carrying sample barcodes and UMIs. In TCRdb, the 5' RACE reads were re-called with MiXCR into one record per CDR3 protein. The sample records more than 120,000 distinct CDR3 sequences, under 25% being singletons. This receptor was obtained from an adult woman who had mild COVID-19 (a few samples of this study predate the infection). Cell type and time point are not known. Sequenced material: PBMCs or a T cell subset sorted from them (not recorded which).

CDR3 sequence: CASSPTRHLNEQFF. The CDR3 coding sequence is TGTGCCAGCTCACCAACTAGACACCTCAATGAGCAGTTCTTC. The chain recombines TRBV18 with TRBJ2-1; maybe TRBD2 (5 bases). CDR3 length: 14 amino acids. Trimming stripped 2 bases from V and 6 bases from J, with 11 bases between. Germline lookup yields CDR1 KGHSH and CDR2 LQKENI.